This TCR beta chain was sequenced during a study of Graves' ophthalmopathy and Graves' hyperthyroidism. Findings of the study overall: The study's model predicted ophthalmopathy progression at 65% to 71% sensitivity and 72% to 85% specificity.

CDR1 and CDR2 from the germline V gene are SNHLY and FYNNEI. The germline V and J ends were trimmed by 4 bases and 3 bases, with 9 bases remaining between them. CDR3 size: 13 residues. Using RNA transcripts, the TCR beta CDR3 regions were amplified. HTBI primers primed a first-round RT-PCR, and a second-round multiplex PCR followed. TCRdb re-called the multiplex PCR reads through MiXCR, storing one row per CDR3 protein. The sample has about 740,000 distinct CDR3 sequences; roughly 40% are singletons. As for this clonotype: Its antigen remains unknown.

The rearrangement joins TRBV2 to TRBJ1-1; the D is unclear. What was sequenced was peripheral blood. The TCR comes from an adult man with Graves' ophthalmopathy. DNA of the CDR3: TGTGCCAGCAGTGTAGCTGGGGACACTGAAGCTTTCTTT. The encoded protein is CASSVAGDTEAFF.